Listed below are T cell receptor beta chains from one sample, sequenced in a study of T cells after yellow fever vaccination. TCRdb re-analysed the 5' RACE reads in MiXCR, keeping a single row per CDR3 protein. Among 95,000 to 100,000 distinct CDR3 sequences, under 7% were seen once, and the ten largest hold approximately 39%. The starting material was CD8+ T cells sorted from PBMCs, obtained 10 days after the yellow fever booster vaccination. The receptors were sampled from a young man who received the YFV17D yellow fever vaccine. The CDR3 runs from the conserved cysteine through the conserved F or W. A D gene is named only where the DNA matches it firmly. A row's size may be missing; if present it is once, few, many or a size class.

clone size	J gene	D gene	CDR3 length	V gene	CDR3 protein	CDR3 DNA
few	TRBJ2-1	NA	14	TRBV7-2	CASTLGRSYNEQFF	TGTGCCAGCACCCTAGGGCGCTCCTACAATGAGCAGTTCTTC
NA	TRBJ1-1	NA	13	TRBV27	CASGALGPSGAFF	TGTGCCAGCGGGGCCCTAGGACCGTCTGGGGCTTTCTTT
NA	TRBJ2-7	NA	15	TRBV6-5	CASSYSPGSGYEQYF	TGTGCCAGCAGTTACTCTCCGGGCTCGGGGTACGAGCAGTACTTC
few	TRBJ1-2	NA	16	TRBV5-5	CASSLEAGRHNYGYTF	TGTGCCAGCAGCTTGGAAGCGGGGCGACATAACTATGGCTACACCTTC
NA	TRBJ2-1	NA	13	TRBV20-1	CSAKQANYNEQFF	TGCAGTGCTAAACAGGCTAACTACAATGAGCAGTTCTTC
NA	TRBJ2-7	TRBD2	16	TRBV5-1	CASTSEGDSGGYEQYF	TGCGCCAGCACCTCCGAGGGGGATAGCGGGGGCTACGAGCAGTACTTC
few	TRBJ2-5	NA	22	TRBV6-5	CASSSQSPSYLASASWKETQYF	TGTGCCAGCAGTTCCCAAAGCCCCTCCTATTTAGCGTCGGCGAGCTGGAAAGAGACCCAGTACTTC
NA	TRBJ2-1	NA	15	TRBV6-6	CASRPGLSSYNEQFF	TGTGCCAGCAGACCGGGCCTTAGCTCCTACAATGAGCAGTTCTTC
few	TRBJ1-2	TRBD1	16	TRBV7-9	CASSSLQGAVNYGYTF	TGTGCCAGCAGCTCTTTACAGGGGGCGGTCAACTATGGCTACACCTTC
many	TRBJ2-5	NA	13	TRBV5-4	CASSLDREETQYF	TGTGCCAGCAGCTTGGACAGGGAAGAGACCCAGTACTTC
NA	TRBJ2-2	TRBD2	15	TRBV6-5	CASSFRAAGAGELFF	TGTGCCAGCAGTTTCAGGGCAGCGGGGGCCGGGGAGCTGTTTTTT
few	TRBJ2-3	TRBD1	16	TRBV10-3	CAISGSDRAGTDTQYF	TGTGCCATCAGTGGGTCGGACAGGGCGGGAACAGATACGCAGTATTTT
NA	TRBJ2-5	TRBD2	17	TRBV6-5	CASSYSTRGGALETQYF	TGTGCCAGCAGTTACTCGACGCGGGGGGGAGCGCTGGAGACCCAGTACTTC
few	TRBJ2-5	NA	16	TRBV4-2	CASSHVRDTLVETQYF	TGTGCCAGCAGCCATGTTAGAGACACCCTAGTGGAGACCCAGTACTTC
NA	TRBJ1-1	TRBD1	18	TRBV7-9	CASSSTQGAKVGFTEAFF	TGTGCCAGCAGCTCGACCCAGGGGGCGAAGGTTGGTTTCACTGAAGCTTTCTTT
many	TRBJ2-7	NA	17	TRBV4-3	CASSQDRGGAGSYEQYF	TGCGCCAGCAGCCAAGATCGAGGGGGGGCGGGCTCCTACGAGCAGTACTTC
many	TRBJ2-4	TRBD2	17	TRBV4-1	CASSPARGTRGENIQYF	TGCGCCAGCAGCCCTGCCCGTGGGACTAGAGGGGAAAACATTCAGTACTTC
NA	TRBJ1-3	TRBD1	17	TRBV5-1	CASSATGTGSSGNTIYF	TGCGCCAGCAGCGCAACCGGGACAGGGAGCTCTGGAAACACCATATATTTT
NA	TRBJ2-1	TRBD2	18	TRBV4-1	CASSQETESGGARYEQFF	TGCGCCAGCAGCCAAGAGACGGAGAGCGGGGGGGCCCGGTATGAGCAGTTCTTC
few	TRBJ2-1	TRBD2	16	TRBV7-7	CASSLAASGGANEQFF	TGTGCTAGCAGCTTAGCGGCTAGCGGGGGGGCCAATGAGCAGTTCTTC
few	TRBJ1-2	TRBD1	15	TRBV4-1	CASSRLGQGAGGYTF	TGCGCCAGCAGCCGCCTGGGACAGGGGGCCGGTGGCTACACCTTC
few	TRBJ2-7	NA	20	TRBV6-5	CASSYSQRAIWGPLPYEQYF	TGTGCCAGCAGTTACTCGCAGAGGGCAATCTGGGGACCCCTTCCCTACGAGCAGTACTTC
many	TRBJ2-5	NA	16	TRBV5-5	CASSFYSGGSGETQYF	TGTGCCAGCAGCTTCTACTCAGGGGGGAGTGGAGAGACCCAGTACTTC
few	TRBJ2-5	TRBD2	16	TRBV7-9	CASSFTSGGVQETQYF	TGTGCCAGCAGCTTTACTAGCGGGGGGGTCCAAGAGACCCAGTACTTC
few	TRBJ2-2	TRBD1	16	TRBV5-6	CASSLTRTGYTGELFF	TGTGCCAGCAGCCTGACGAGGACAGGGTACACCGGGGAGCTGTTTTTT
few	TRBJ2-1	NA	19	TRBV5-1	CASSLAQGQWRSSYNEQFF	TGCGCCAGCAGCTTGGCACAAGGACAGTGGCGTAGCTCCTACAATGAGCAGTTCTTC
few	TRBJ2-6	NA	19	TRBV15	CATSREGGRFLSGANVLTF	TGTGCCACCAGCAGAGAAGGCGGCCGTTTCCTCTCTGGGGCCAACGTCCTGACTTTC
NA	TRBJ1-1	TRBD1	15	TRBV28	CASSFKQGAPPEAFF	TGTGCCAGCAGTTTCAAACAGGGGGCCCCACCTGAAGCTTTCTTT
many	TRBJ2-3	NA	14	TRBV7-9	CASNPPARGDTQYF	TGTGCCAGCAACCCCCCCGCGAGAGGAGATACGCAGTATTTT
few	TRBJ2-2	NA	13	TRBV6-2/TRBV6-3	CASRSQGTGELFF	TGTGCCAGCAGATCCCAGGGGACCGGGGAGCTGTTTTTT
NA	TRBJ1-4	TRBD1	18	TRBV20-1	CSARGPGQGIATNEKLFF	TGCAGTGCTAGAGGACCGGGACAGGGGATCGCAACTAATGAAAAACTGTTTTTT
NA	TRBJ2-7	NA	14	TRBV6-1	CASSELVAGYEQYF	TGTGCCAGCAGTGAACTTGTGGCCGGCTACGAGCAGTACTTC
NA	TRBJ2-1	NA	16	TRBV11-2	CASSPPGGQGRGEQFF	TGTGCCAGCAGCCCCCCGGGGGGTCAGGGGAGGGGGGAGCAGTTCTTC
NA	TRBJ2-1	TRBD1	15	TRBV5-1	CASSLPGQGVNEQFF	TGCGCCAGCAGCCTCCCGGGACAGGGGGTCAATGAGCAGTTCTTC
few	TRBJ1-2	TRBD1	15	TRBV5-6	CASSLEGGEPYGYTF	TGTGCCAGCAGCTTGGAAGGGGGCGAACCCTATGGCTACACCTTC
many	TRBJ2-1	NA	15	TRBV29-1	CSTDSAGGPLDEQFF	TGCAGCACCGATTCTGCCGGGGGGCCTCTGGATGAGCAGTTCTTC
NA	TRBJ1-1	NA	15	TRBV21-1	CASSPAGTGNTEAFF	TGTGCCAGCAGTCCAGCCGGGACTGGGAACACTGAAGCTTTCTTT
NA	TRBJ2-1	NA	12	TRBV30	CAWRGEGSEQFF	TGTGCCTGGAGGGGGGAAGGGTCTGAGCAGTTCTTC
NA	TRBJ1-2	NA	16	TRBV4-1	CASSPSKITVNYGYTF	TGCGCCAGCAGCCCATCCAAGATTACAGTCAACTATGGCTACACCTTC
NA	TRBJ1-5	NA	16	TRBV6-2/TRBV6-3	CASSYNPGYSNQPQHF	TGTGCCAGCAGTTACAATCCGGGCTATAGCAATCAGCCCCAGCATTTT
NA	TRBJ2-3	TRBD2	16	TRBV20-1	CSARPPGLAVSDTQYF	TGCAGTGCTAGACCCCCGGGACTAGCTGTCTCAGATACGCAGTATTTT
few	TRBJ1-3	NA	15	TRBV6-5	CASSYNGGSGNTIYF	TGTGCCAGCAGTTACAACGGGGGATCTGGAAACACCATATATTTT
NA	TRBJ2-3	TRBD2	16	TRBV3-1	CASSQGTSGSTDTQYF	TGTGCCAGCAGCCAAGGGACTAGCGGGAGCACAGATACGCAGTATTTT
NA	TRBJ1-1	NA	13	TRBV7-6	CASSVDGNTEAFF	TGTGCCAGCAGCGTCGACGGGAACACTGAAGCTTTCTTT
many	TRBJ1-5	NA	12	TRBV7-9	CASSLGDQPQHF	TGTGCCAGCAGCCTAGGGGATCAGCCCCAGCATTTT
NA	TRBJ1-6	NA	16	TRBV28	CASSTSIVPRHSPLHF	NA
NA	TRBJ2-2	NA	15	TRBV28	CASSPAREFAGELFF	TGTGCCAGCAGCCCCGCCAGGGAGTTCGCCGGGGAGCTGTTTTTT
NA	TRBJ2-3	TRBD2	14	TRBV7-6	CASSPSGAVDTQYF	TGTGCCAGCAGCCCCAGCGGGGCAGTAGATACGCAGTATTTT
NA	TRBJ1-1	NA	15	TRBV5-1	CASSLARTLNTEAFF	TGCGCCAGCAGCTTGGCCAGGACACTGAACACTGAAGCTTTCTTT
few	TRBJ2-2	NA	19	TRBV29-1	CSVPTPSDQYTGYTGELFF	TGCAGCGTCCCGACTCCCTCAGACCAGTATACAGGGTACACCGGGGAGCTGTTTTTT
few	TRBJ2-1	NA	16	TRBV12-5	CASAYRAPPEGNEQFF	TGTGCTAGTGCCTACCGGGCCCCCCCCGAGGGCAATGAGCAGTTCTTC
NA	TRBJ1-1	TRBD1	16	TRBV30	CAWSVPGTGRVTEAFF	TGTGCCTGGAGTGTACCGGGGACAGGGAGGGTTACTGAAGCTTTCTTT
many	TRBJ2-5	TRBD2	17	TRBV18	CASSLGLAGVRKETQYF	TGTGCCAGCTCGCTTGGACTAGCGGGGGTGCGAAAAGAGACCCAGTACTTC
many	TRBJ2-3	TRBD2	15	TRBV7-3	CASSWTSRVTDTQYF	TGTGCCAGCAGCTGGACTAGCCGGGTGACAGATACGCAGTATTTT
NA	TRBJ2-3	NA	16	TRBV19	CASSIALGSYTDTQYF	TGTGCCAGTAGTATAGCTTTGGGATCTTACACAGATACGCAGTATTTT
once	TRBJ2-5	NA	13	TRBV7-9	CASREHGQETQYF	TGTGCCAGCAGAGAGCATGGTCAAGAGACCCAGTACTTC
few	TRBJ1-3	NA	17	TRBV12-5	CASGYFGTGYAGNTIYF	TGTGCTAGTGGTTACTTCGGAACAGGGTATGCTGGAAACACCATATATTTT
many	TRBJ2-2	NA	14	TRBV7-6	CASSSAGETGELFF	TGTGCCAGCAGCTCCGCAGGGGAAACCGGGGAGCTGTTTTTT
many	TRBJ2-1	NA	12	TRBV7-9	CASSDEAPEQFF	TGTGCCAGCAGCGATGAGGCCCCCGAGCAGTTCTTC